This T cell receptor (beta chain) is drawn from a study of tumor-infiltrating lymphocytes in primary liver carcinoma. On this clonotype itself: Its cognate antigen is unknown.

Study-level points and caveats: When set against blood, tumors had a significantly higher top-250-clone fraction (p = 0.039).

The CDR3 loop spans 13 amino acids. Trimming cost V 6 bases and J 4 bases, with 10 bases left between them. CDR1 and CDR2 (germline): MNHEY, SVGAGI. Taking 20-30 mg of unsorted bulk tissue, the authors co-extracted RNA and DNA. The template, roughly 0.45 ug total RNA, yielded TCR beta cDNA made with a constant-region primer. Three rounds of nested multiplex PCR with slightly modified ARM-PCR produced TCR beta libraries. A C-beta reverse primer and TRBV1-TRBV30 forward primers served in each of the first two PCR rounds, at approximately 10 cycles apiece. TCRdb re-called the multiplex PCR reads through MiXCR, storing one row per CDR3 protein. The sample carries about 48,000 distinct CDR3 sequences, over 70% recorded once.

Material: liver tumor tissue from sampling region 3. Subset indicated: tumor region T3, left-lateral pole. The chain has TRBV6-5 and TRBJ2-1, with unresolved D. The sequence derives from a man in his forties with primary liver carcinoma and hepatitis B virus infection. In nucleotides, the CDR3 is TGTGCCAGCAGCCGGCAGTGTTACAATGAGCAGTTCTTC. As protein: CASSRQCYNEQFF.